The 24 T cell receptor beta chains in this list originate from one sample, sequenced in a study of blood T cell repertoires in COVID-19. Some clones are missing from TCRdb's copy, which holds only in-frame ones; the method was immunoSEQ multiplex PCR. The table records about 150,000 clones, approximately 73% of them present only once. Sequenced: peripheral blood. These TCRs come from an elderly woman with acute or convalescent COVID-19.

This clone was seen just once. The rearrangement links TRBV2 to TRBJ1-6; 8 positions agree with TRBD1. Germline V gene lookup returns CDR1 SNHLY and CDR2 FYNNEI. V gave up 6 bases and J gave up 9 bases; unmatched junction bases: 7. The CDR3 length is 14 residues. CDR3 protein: CASRGQVTGSPLHF. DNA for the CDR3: TGTGCCAGCAGGGGACAGGTTACGGGTTCACCCCTCCACTTT.

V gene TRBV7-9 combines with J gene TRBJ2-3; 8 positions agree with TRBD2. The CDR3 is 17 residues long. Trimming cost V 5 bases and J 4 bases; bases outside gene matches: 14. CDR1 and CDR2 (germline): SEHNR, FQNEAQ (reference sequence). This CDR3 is CASSPHPKAGVADTQYF. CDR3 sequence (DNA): TGTGCCAGCAGCCCCCACCCTAAAGCGGGAGTCGCAGATACGCAGTATTTT.

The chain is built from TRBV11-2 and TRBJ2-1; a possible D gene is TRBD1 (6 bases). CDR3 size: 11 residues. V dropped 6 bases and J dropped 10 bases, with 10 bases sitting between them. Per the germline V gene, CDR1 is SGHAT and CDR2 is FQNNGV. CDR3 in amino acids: CASSSGTEQFF. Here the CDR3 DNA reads TGTGCCAGCAGTTCCGGGACAGAGCAGTTCTTC.

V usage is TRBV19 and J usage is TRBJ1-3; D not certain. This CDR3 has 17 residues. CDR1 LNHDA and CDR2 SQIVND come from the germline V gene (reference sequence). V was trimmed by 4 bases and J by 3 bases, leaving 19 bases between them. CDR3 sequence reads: CASSRRSQSTGGNTIYF. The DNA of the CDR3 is TGTGCCAGTAGTAGAAGGTCTCAGAGCACGGGTGGAAACACCATATATTTT.

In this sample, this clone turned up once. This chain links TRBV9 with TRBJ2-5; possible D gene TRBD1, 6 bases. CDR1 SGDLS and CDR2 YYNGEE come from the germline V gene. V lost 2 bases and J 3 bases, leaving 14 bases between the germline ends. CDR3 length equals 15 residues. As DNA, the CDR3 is TGTGCCAGCAGCGTTTTAGGGACACTAAAAGAGACCCAGTACTTC. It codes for CASSVLGTLKETQYF.

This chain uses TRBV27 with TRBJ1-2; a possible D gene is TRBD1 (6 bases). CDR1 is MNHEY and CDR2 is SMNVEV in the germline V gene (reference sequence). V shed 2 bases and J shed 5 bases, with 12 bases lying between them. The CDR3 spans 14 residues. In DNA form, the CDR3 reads TGTGCCAGCAGTTTAATAGGGCAGGGGTATGGCTACACCTTC. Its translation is CASSLIGQGYGYTF.

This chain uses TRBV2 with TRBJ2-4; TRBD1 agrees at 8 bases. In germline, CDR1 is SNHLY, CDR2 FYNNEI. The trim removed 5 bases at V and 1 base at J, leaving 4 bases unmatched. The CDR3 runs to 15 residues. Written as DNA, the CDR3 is TGTGCCAGCAGTACAGGGGGTCAGGCCAAAAACATTCAGTACTTC. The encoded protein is CASSTGGQAKNIQYF.

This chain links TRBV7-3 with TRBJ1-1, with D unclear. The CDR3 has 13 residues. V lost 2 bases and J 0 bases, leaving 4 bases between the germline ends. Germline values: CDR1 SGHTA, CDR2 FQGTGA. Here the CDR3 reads CASSLELNTEAFF. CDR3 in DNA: TGTGCCAGCAGCTTAGAGCTGAACACTGAAGCTTTCTTT. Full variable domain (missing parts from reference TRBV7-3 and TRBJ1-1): GAGVSQTPSNKVTEKGKYVELRCDPISGHTALYWYRQSLGQGPEFLIYFQGTGAADDSGLPNDRFFAVRPEGSVSTLKIQRTERGDSAVYLCASSLELNTEAFFGQGTRLTVV.

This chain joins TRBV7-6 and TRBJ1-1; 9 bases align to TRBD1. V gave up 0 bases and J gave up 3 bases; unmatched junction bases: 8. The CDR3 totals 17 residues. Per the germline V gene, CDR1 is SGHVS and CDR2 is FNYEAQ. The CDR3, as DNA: TGTGCCAGCAGCTTAGCACAGGGGGCTGGGGGATACACTGAAGCTTTCTTT. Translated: CASSLAQGAGGYTEAFF.

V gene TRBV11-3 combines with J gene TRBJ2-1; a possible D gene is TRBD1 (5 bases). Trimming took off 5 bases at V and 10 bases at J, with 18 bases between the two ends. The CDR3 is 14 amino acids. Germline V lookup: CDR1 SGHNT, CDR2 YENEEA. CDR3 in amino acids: CASSHRSSPGEQFF. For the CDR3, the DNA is TGTGCCAGCAGCCACAGGAGCTCTCCCGGGGAGCAGTTCTTC.

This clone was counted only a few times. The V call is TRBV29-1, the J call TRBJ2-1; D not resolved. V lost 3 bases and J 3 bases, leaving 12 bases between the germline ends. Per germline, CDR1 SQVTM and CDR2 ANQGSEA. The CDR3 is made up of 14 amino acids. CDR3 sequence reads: CSVDTAVGYNEQFF. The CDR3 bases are TGCAGCGTTGATACGGCGGTGGGCTACAATGAGCAGTTCTTC.

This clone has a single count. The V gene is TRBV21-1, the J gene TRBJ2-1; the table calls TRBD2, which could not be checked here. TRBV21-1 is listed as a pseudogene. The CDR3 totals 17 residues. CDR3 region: CASSKGSATGIYNEQFF. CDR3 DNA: TGTGCCAGCAGCAAAGGGAGTGCGACGGGGATATACAATGAGCAGTTCTTC.

The CDR3 here is CASSLEGDRGRGYTF. The CDR3 DNA follows: TGCGCCAGCAGCTTGGAGGGGGACAGGGGGAGAGGCTACACCTTC. The genes are TRBV5-1 and TRBJ1-2; 11 nucleotides match TRBD1. V trimming: 0 bases; J trimming: 8 bases; junction bases outside the gene matches: 6. Germline assignment: CDR1 SGHRS and CDR2 YFSETQ. The CDR3 has 15 residues.

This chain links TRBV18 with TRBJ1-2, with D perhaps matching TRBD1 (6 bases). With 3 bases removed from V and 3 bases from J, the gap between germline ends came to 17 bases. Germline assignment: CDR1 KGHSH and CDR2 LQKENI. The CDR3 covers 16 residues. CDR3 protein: CASSPYRDSLYYGYTF. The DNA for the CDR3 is TGTGCCAGCTCACCTTACAGGGATTCATTATACTATGGCTACACCTTC.

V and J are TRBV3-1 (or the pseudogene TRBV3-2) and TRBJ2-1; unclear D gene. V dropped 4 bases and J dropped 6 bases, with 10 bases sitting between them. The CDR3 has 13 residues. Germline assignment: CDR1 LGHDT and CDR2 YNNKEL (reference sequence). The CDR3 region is CASSLATTNEQFF. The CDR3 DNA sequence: TGTGCCAGCAGCCTCGCTACTACCAATGAGCAGTTCTTC.

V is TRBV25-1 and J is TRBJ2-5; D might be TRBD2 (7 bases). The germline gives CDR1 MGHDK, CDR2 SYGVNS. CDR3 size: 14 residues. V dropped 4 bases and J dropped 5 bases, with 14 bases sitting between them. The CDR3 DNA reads TGTGCCAGCAGTGGGACAGCGGGAAGGGAGACCCAGTACTTC. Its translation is CASSGTAGRETQYF.

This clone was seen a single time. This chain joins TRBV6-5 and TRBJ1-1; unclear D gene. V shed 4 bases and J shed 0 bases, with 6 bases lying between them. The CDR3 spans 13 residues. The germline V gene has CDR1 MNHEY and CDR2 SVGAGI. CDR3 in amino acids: CASSFSVNTEAFF. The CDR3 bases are TGTGCCAGCAGTTTTTCAGTGAACACTGAAGCTTTCTTT.

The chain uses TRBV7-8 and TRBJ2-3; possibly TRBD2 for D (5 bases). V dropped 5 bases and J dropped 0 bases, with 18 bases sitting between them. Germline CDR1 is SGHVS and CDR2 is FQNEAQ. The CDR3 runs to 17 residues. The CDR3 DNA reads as TGTGCCAGCAGCCCCCGAGCCCCGCGGACTAGCACAGATACGCAGTATTTT. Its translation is CASSPRAPRTSTDTQYF.

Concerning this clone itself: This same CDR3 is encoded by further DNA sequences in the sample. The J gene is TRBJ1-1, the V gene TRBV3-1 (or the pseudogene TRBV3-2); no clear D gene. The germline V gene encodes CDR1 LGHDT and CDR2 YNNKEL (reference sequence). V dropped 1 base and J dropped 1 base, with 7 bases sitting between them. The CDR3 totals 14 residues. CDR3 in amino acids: CASSQVTGNTEAFF. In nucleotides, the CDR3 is TGTGCCAGCAGCCAAGTAACCGGGAACACTGAAGCTTTCTTT.

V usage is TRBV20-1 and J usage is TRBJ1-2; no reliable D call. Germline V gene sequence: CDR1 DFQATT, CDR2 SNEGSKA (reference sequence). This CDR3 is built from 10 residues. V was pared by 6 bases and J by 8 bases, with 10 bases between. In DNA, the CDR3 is TGCAGTGCACAACATAAGGGCTACACCTTC. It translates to CSAQHKGYTF.

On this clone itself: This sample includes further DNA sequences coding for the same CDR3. CDR3 region: CASSIRQNEQFF. Written as DNA, the CDR3 is TGTGCCAGTAGTATACGACAGAATGAGCAGTTCTTC. The rearrangement uses TRBV19 and TRBJ2-1, with D perhaps matching TRBD1 (5 bases). The CDR3 has 12 residues. The V gene's germline CDR1 is LNHDA and CDR2 SQIVND (reference sequence). Trimming removed 2 bases from V and 7 bases from J, with 6 bases in between.

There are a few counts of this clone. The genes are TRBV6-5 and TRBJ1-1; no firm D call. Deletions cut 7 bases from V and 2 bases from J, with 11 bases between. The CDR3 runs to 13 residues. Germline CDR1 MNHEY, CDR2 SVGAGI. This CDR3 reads CASKEGFNTEAFF. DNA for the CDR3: TGTGCCAGCAAGGAGGGTTTTAACACTGAAGCTTTCTTT.

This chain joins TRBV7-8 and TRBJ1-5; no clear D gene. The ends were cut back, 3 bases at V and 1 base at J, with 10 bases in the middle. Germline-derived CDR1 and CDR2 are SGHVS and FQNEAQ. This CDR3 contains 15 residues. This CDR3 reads CASSFRGGSNQPQHF. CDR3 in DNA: TGTGCCAGCAGCTTTCGGGGTGGGAGCAATCAGCCCCAGCATTTT.

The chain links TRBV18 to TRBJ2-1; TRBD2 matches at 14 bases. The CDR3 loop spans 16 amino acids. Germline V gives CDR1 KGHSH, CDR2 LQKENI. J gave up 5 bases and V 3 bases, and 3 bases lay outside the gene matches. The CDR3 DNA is TGTGCCAGCTCACCGACGACTAGCGGGGGGGACAATGAGCAGTTCTTC. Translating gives CASSPTTSGGDNEQFF.